This T cell receptor (beta chain) was found in a study of vaccination effects on CD4 cells after COVID-19. Study-level background: Wells containing approximately 2 million PBMC each were cultured with 10 IU/ml IL-2 and about 9.7 ug/ml peptides. The study's findings and limits: Early timepoints after infection were absent, and convalescent patients were few in the study. Of the vaccine-induced clones from healthy vaccinees, merely 1 of 255 recognized common cold coronaviruses as well.

The CDR3 runs to 15 residues. Germline V gives CDR1 SGDLS, CDR2 YYNGEE. The V end was cut by 0 bases, the J end by 4 bases, with 13 bases between. Sequencing used immunoSEQ multiplex PCR; TCRdb keeps in-frame clones, though not all of them. The table has some 36,000 clones, roughly two thirds seen once; the top ten hold just over 4%. Notes on this clone: What it binds is not known.

A 10-day culture period preceded the isolation of CD4+ T cells. Sequenced here: CD4+ T cells from PBMCs cultured without peptide, sampled before COVID-19 vaccination. The sequence derives from a human donor who received a COVID-19 vaccine. The rearrangement links TRBV9 to TRBJ2-5; D remains ambiguous. The CDR3 reads CASSVATRSGETQYF. The CDR3 DNA reads TGTGCCAGCAGCGTAGCTACCCGGTCTGGAGAGACCCAGTACTTC. Filled out from reference TRBV9 and TRBJ2-5, the complete variable domain reads DSGVTQTPKHLITATGQRVTLRCSPRSGDLSVYWYQQSLDQGLQFLIQYYNGEERAKGNILERFSAQQFPDLHSELNLSSLELGDSALYFCASSVATRSGETQYFGPGTRLLVL.